This T cell receptor beta chain was recovered during a study of blood T cell repertoires in COVID-19. Study at large: The United States, Italy and Spain supplied acute and convalescent COVID-19 samples. T cells, B-cell-depleted T cells, or PBMCs supplied cDNA or gDNA.

The sample holds one count of this clone. Original methodology: Using reference gene primer amplification, nucleated cell counts were estimated. Profiled with immunoSEQ multiplex PCR; TCRdb holds only in-frame clones, not every one. That table furnishes V, J and clone size, whereas the DNA furnished D and trimming. This sample carries approximately 210,000 clones, 89% of them seen once, and the ten largest clones take 4.8%. The germline V gene encodes CDR1 ENHRY and CDR2 SYGVKD. The CDR3 is made up of 16 amino acids. V was clipped by 6 bases and J by 7 bases; unmatched bases: 14. Sequencing used peripheral blood. This receptor was obtained from a middle-aged woman with acute or convalescent COVID-19. This chain connects TRBV10-3 to TRBJ2-3; 9 bases fit TRBD1. DNA for the CDR3: TGTGCCATCAGCGCCGGATCGGGACAGGGCGAAAATACGCAGTATTTT. This translates into CAISAGSGQGENTQYF.